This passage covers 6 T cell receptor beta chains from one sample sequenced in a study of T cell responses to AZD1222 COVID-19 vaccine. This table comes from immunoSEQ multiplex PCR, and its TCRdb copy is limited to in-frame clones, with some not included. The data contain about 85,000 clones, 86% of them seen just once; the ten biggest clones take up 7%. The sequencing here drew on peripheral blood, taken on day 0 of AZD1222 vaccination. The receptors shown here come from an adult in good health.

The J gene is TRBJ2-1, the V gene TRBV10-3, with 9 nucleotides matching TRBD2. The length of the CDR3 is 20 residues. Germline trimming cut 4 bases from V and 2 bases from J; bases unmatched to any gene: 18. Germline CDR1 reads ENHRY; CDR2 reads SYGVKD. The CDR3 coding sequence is TGTGCCATCAGTGGGGAGCAGGGTCCTAGCGGGAAAAGGACCTACAATGAGCAGTTCTTC. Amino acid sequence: CAISGEQGPSGKRTYNEQFF.

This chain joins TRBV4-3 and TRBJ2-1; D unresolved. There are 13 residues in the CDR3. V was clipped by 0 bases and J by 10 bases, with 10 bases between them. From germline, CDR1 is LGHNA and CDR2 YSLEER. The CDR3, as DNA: TGCGCCAGCAGCCAAGAAGTGCGAGCCGAGCAGTTCTTC. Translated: CASSQEVRAEQFF.

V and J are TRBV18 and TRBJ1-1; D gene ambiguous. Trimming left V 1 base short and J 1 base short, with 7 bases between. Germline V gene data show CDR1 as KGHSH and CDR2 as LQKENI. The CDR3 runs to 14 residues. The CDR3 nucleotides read TGTGCCAGCTCACCACAGGTGGGGAACACTGAAGCTTTCTTT. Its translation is CASSPQVGNTEAFF.

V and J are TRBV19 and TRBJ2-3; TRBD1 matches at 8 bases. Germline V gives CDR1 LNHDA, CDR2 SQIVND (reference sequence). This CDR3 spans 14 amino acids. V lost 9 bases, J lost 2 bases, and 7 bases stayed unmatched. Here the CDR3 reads CASTQGAITDTQYF. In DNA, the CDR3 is TGTGCCAGCACCCAGGGGGCGATCACAGATACGCAGTATTTT.

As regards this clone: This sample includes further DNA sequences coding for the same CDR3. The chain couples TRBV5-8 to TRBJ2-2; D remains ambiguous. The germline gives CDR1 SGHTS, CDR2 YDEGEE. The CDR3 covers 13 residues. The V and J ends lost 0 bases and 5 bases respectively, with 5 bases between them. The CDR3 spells CASSLGGTGELFF. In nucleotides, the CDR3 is TGTGCCAGCAGCTTGGGGGGAACCGGGGAGCTGTTTTTT.

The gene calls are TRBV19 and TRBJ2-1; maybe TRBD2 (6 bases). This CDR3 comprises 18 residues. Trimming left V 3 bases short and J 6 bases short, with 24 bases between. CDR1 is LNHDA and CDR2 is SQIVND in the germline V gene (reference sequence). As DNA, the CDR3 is TGTGCCAGTAGTATGAGCGGGCCGCGGTCAGTTTACGGCAATGAGCAGTTCTTC. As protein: CASSMSGPRSVYGNEQFF.